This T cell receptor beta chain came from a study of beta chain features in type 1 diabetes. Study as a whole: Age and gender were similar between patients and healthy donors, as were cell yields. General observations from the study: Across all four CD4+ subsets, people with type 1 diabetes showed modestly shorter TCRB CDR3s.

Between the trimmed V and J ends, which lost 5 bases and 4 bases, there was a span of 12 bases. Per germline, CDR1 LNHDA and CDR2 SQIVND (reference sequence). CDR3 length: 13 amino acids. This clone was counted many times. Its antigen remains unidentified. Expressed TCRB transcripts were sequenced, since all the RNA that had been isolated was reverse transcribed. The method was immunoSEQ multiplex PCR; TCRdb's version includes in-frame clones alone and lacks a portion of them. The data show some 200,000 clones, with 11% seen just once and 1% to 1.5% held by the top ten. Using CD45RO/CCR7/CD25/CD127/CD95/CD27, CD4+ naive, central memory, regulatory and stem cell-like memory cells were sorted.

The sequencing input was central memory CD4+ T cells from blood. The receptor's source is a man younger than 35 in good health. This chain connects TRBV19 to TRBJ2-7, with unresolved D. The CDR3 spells CASSSHGQYEQYF. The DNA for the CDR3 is TGTGCCAGTAGTTCCCATGGGCAGTACGAGCAGTACTTC.